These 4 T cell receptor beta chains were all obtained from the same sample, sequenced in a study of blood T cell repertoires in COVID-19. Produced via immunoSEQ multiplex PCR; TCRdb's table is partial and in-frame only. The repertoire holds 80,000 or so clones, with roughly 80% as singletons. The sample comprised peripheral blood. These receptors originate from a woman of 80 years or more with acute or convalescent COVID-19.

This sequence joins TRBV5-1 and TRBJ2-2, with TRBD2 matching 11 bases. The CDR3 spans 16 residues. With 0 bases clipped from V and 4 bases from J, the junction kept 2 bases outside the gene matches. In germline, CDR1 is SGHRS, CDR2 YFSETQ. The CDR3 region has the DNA TGCGCCAGCAGCTTGGGGGGGACTAGCGGCACCGGGGAGCTGTTTTTT. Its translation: CASSLGGTSGTGELFF.

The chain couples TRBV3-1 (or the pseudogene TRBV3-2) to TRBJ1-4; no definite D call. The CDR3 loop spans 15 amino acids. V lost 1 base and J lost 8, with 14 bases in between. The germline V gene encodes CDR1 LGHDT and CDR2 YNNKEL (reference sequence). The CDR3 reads CASSQGRTPLEKLFF. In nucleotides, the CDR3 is TGTGCCAGCAGCCAAGGAAGAACGCCACTAGAAAAACTGTTTTTT.

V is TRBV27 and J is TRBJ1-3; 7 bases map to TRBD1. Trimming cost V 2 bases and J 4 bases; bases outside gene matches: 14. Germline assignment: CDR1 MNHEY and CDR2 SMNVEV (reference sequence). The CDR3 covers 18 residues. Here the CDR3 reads CASSLKGASGTVGNTIYF. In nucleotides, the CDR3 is TGTGCCAGCAGTTTAAAGGGAGCGTCCGGGACAGTCGGAAACACCATATATTTT.

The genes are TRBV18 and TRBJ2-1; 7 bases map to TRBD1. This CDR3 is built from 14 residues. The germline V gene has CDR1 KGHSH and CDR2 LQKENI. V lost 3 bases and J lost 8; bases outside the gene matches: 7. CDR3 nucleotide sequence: TGTGCCAGCTCACCTCGACAGGGACCCGATGAGCAGTTCTTC. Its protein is CASSPRQGPDEQFF.